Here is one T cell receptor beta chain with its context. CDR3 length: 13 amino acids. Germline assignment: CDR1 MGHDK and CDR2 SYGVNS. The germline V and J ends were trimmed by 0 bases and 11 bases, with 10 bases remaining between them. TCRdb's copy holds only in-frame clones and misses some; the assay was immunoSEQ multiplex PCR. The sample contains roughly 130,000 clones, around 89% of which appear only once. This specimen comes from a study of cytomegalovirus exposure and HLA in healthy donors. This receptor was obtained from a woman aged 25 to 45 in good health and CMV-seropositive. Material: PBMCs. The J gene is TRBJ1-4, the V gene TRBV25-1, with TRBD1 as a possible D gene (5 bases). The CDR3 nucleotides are TGTGCCAGCAGTGAATATGTCGGGGGTAAACTGTTTTTT. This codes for CASSEYVGGKLFF.